Listed below are T cell receptor beta chains from one sample, sequenced in a study of blood T cells in healthy people across ages. MiXCR, applied by TCRdb to the 5' RACE reads, yields one record per CDR3 protein. The sample lists about 840,000 distinct CDR3 sequences; about 28% were seen once. The same specimen was also included in a second study, on T cells of mothers and their children.

Specimen: blood. These receptors came from a middle-aged woman in good health. CDR3s include the opening cysteine and the closing phenylalanine or tryptophan. The D gene is left open where the match is weak. Rows may omit the clone size; those that give it use once, few, many or a size class.

V	size	D	J	length	DNA	CDR3
TRBV29-1	many	NA	TRBJ2-5	10	TGCGCGGGGACGGGAGAGACCCAGTACTTC	CAGTGETQYF
TRBV2	NA	TRBD2	TRBJ2-1	15	TGTGCCAGCAGTGGACCGGCGGGGGCCTACAATGAGCAGTTCTTC	CASSGPAGAYNEQFF
TRBV20-1	many	TRBD2	TRBJ2-3	16	TGCAGTGCTAGAGCCTTGGGACTAGCGGGGGCGTCAACGCAGTATTTT	CSARALGLAGASTQYF
TRBV20-1	many	TRBD1	TRBJ1-5	15	TGCAGTGCTAGAATAGGGACAGGGACAAATCAGCCCCAGCATTTT	CSARIGTGTNQPQHF
TRBV29-1	NA	NA	TRBJ1-2	13	TGCAGCGTTAAGACAGGTCCGAACTATGGCTACACCTTC	CSVKTGPNYGYTF
TRBV21-1	few	NA	TRBJ1-2	14	TGTGCCAGCAGCAAAGGCGGCACCAAGTATGGCTACACCTTC	CASSKGGTKYGYTF
TRBV29-1	few	NA	TRBJ2-3	14	TGCAGCGTTGAAGGGCGATTGAACCCAGATACGCAGTATTTT	CSVEGRLNPDTQYF
TRBV7-2	NA	NA	TRBJ1-5	13	TGTGCCAGCAACCGATATGGGAGTCAGCCCCAGCATTTT	CASNRYGSQPQHF
TRBV5-1	few	TRBD2	TRBJ2-1	15	TGCGCCAGCAGCTTGGCGTTGCGGGGGGGGAATGAGCAGTTCTTC	CASSLALRGGNEQFF
TRBV6-5	few	NA	TRBJ2-6	18	TGTGCCAGCAGTTACTCAGGCCTCTACGGCTCTGGGGCCAACGTCCTGACTTTC	CASSYSGLYGSGANVLTF
TRBV27	many	NA	TRBJ2-4	15	TGTGCCAGCAGTCCATCCCCGGGCCAGCAAAACATTCAGTACTTC	CASSPSPGQQNIQYF
TRBV12-5	few	NA	TRBJ1-2	12	TGTGCTAGTGGTTTGGAAAGGGGTGGCTACACCTTC	CASGLERGGYTF
TRBV9	NA	TRBD2	TRBJ2-3	16	TGTGCCAGCAGCCTAGCGGGGGACCTTATCACAGATACGCAGTATTTT	CASSLAGDLITDTQYF
TRBV7-3	once	NA	TRBJ2-3	13	TGTGCCGGCAGCTTAGGCCGCACAGATACGCAGTATTTT	CAGSLGRTDTQYF
TRBV28	NA	TRBD1	TRBJ1-4	18	TGTGCCAGCAGTTTTCCCGGGACAGGGCCCGCAACTAATGAAAAACTGTTTTTT	CASSFPGTGPATNEKLFF
TRBV20-1	NA	TRBD1	TRBJ1-2	14	TGCAGTGCTGGATCCCTAGGGGGCGCCTATGGCTACACCTTC	CSAGSLGGAYGYTF
TRBV29-1	NA	NA	TRBJ1-5	14	TGCAGCGTCCAAGGGTCACAGGGCAATCAGCCCCAGCATTTT	CSVQGSQGNQPQHF
TRBV12-3/TRBV12-4	many	TRBD1	TRBJ2-7	17	TGTGCCAGCAGCCCCTCCGCATGGGACAGGGACGACTACGAGCAGTACTTC	CASSPSAWDRDDYEQYF
TRBV5-1	NA	NA	TRBJ1-2	17	TGCGCCAGCAGCTTGTGGCAGGGGCTATACCCTCCCTATGGCTACACCTTC	CASSLWQGLYPPYGYTF
TRBV12-3/TRBV12-4	NA	NA	TRBJ2-7	13	TGCGCCAGCAGTTCCCACGGATCCTACGAGCAGTACTTC	CASSSHGSYEQYF
TRBV15	NA	TRBD1	TRBJ1-1	17	TGTGTCACCAGCAGCTCTACAGGGGATGCGATGGGGACTGAAGCTTTCTTT	CVTSSSTGDAMGTEAFF
TRBV5-1	NA	NA	TRBJ2-1	15	TGCGCCAGCAGCCCTCCGGGTCTTCAGGGCAATGAGCAGTTCTTC	CASSPPGLQGNEQFF
TRBV5-5	few	TRBD2	TRBJ2-5	16	TGTGCCAGCAGCTTCCGACTAGCGGGGGGAAAAGAGACCCAGTACTTC	CASSFRLAGGKETQYF
TRBV6-6	NA	NA	TRBJ1-5	14	TGTGCCAGCAGTCCGGCGACAAATACTCAGCCCCAGCATTTT	CASSPATNTQPQHF
TRBV7-2	few	TRBD1	TRBJ1-1	15	TGTGCCAGCAGCCCAGGGACAGGGTGGCACACTGAAGCTTTCTTT	CASSPGTGWHTEAFF
TRBV2	many	NA	TRBJ1-4	15	TGTGCCAGCAGTGAATGGGGGGGACAAACGGCGAAACTGTTTTTT	CASSEWGGQTAKLFF
TRBV20-1	few	NA	TRBJ1-2	14	TGCAGTGCTAGAGATTTGGGAGCTAACTATGGCTACACCTTC	CSARDLGANYGYTF
TRBV12-3/TRBV12-4	many	TRBD2	TRBJ2-7	13	TGTGCCAGCAGGACTAGCGGGGGATACGAGCAGTACTTC	CASRTSGGYEQYF
TRBV4-3	NA	TRBD1	TRBJ1-4	16	TGCGCCAGCAGCCAGACATCCGGGACAGGGTCTGAAAAACTGTTTTTT	CASSQTSGTGSEKLFF
TRBV29-1	NA	NA	TRBJ2-3	15	TGCAGCGCCTCGACGGGAAGGGGGTCCACAGATACGCAGTATTTT	CSASTGRGSTDTQYF
TRBV6-5	NA	TRBD1	TRBJ2-3	14	TGTGCCAGCACCAGGACAGGGGGCACAGATACGCAGTATTTT	CASTRTGGTDTQYF
TRBV7-8	many	TRBD1	TRBJ2-1	16	TGTGCCAGCAGCTTTGTGACAGGGGAAATGGGCAATGAGCAGTTCTTC	CASSFVTGEMGNEQFF
TRBV7-8	many	NA	TRBJ1-2	13	TGTGCCAGCAGCCCCGACCACCAGTTTGGCTACACCTTC	CASSPDHQFGYTF
TRBV10-2	many	TRBD2	TRBJ2-4	18	TGCGCCAGCAGTGACTCGAGGCACATAGCGGGGGGGCGATACATTCAGTACTTC	CASSDSRHIAGGRYIQYF
TRBV27	NA	NA	TRBJ2-2	15	TGTGCCAGCATGCGGACCCCAAACGGGGCCGGGGAGCTGTTTTTT	CASMRTPNGAGELFF
TRBV12-3/TRBV12-4	NA	NA	TRBJ2-1	15	TGTGCCAGCAGTCCAGACAGACAGGAAAACAATGAGCAGTTCTTC	CASSPDRQENNEQFF
TRBV5-1	NA	NA	TRBJ2-3	13	TGCGCCAGCAGCAAGACTGTCACAGATACGCAGTATTTT	CASSKTVTDTQYF
TRBV7-2	NA	NA	TRBJ1-2	12	TGTGCCAGCAGTCCGCGCCGATATGGCTACACCTTC	CASSPRRYGYTF
TRBV9	few	NA	TRBJ2-2	18	TGTGCCAGCAGCGGTGGGAGGGACGGACAGGGAAACACCGGGGAGCTGTTTTTT	CASSGGRDGQGNTGELFF
TRBV20-1	many	NA	TRBJ1-6	15	TGCAGTGCTAGAGAGGGTGGCAGCTATAATTCACCCCTCCACTTT	CSAREGGSYNSPLHF
TRBV7-3	many	TRBD1	TRBJ2-1	15	TGTGCCAGCAGGAACGGGGACAGAGCCTACAATGAGCAGTTCTTC	CASRNGDRAYNEQFF
TRBV14	NA	TRBD2	TRBJ2-1	15	TGTGCCAGCAGCCAAGTACGTGGCGGGGGGGCCTCCGCGTTCTTC	CASSQVRGGGASAFF
TRBV6-1	few	TRBD1	TRBJ2-1	13	TGTGCCGGCTCCGGGACAGGGGGCGGTGAGCAGTTCTTC	CAGSGTGGGEQFF
TRBV27	NA	NA	TRBJ1-5	14	TGTGCCAGCAGTTTCGTAGGGAACAATCAGCCCCAGCATTTT	CASSFVGNNQPQHF
TRBV4-1	NA	TRBD2	TRBJ2-7	18	TGCGCCAGCAGCCAAGATATTCGCGGGGGGCATATTTCCTACGAGCAGTACTTC	CASSQDIRGGHISYEQYF
TRBV12-3/TRBV12-4	few	NA	TRBJ2-2	14	TGTGCCAGCAGTTTTGGGTCGAACACCGGGGAGCTGTTTTTT	CASSFGSNTGELFF
TRBV12-3/TRBV12-4	NA	NA	TRBJ2-7	12	TGTGCCAGCAGTCGGGCCAGGGGCGAGCAGTACTTC	CASSRARGEQYF